Listed below are T cell receptor beta chains from one sample, sequenced in a study of blood T cell repertoires in COVID-19. The data were produced by immunoSEQ multiplex PCR, yet TCRdb's version contains in-frame clones alone and is incomplete. The table lists fewer than 200,000 clones, roughly 88% of them singletons. The sequenced material came from PBMCs or T cells enriched from blood (not recorded which). Receptor source: a woman younger than 30 who had recovered from COVID-19. CDR3s include the opening cysteine and the closing phenylalanine or tryptophan. D genes are given only for firm matches. Part of the rows lack a size; the others show once, few, many or a class for expanded clones.

V	J	D	size	DNA	CDR3
TRBV4-3	TRBJ2-7	TRBD1	.	TGCGCCAGCAGCCAAGATGGGGGACAGCCCGAGCAGTACTTC	CASSQDGGQPEQYF
TRBV28	TRBJ2-3	.	.	TGTGCCACCCGTCAAGGGGGGGGCGGGACAGATACGCAGTATTTT	CATRQGGGGTDTQYF
TRBV27	TRBJ1-5	TRBD1	.	TGTGCCAGCAGTTTAGCCAGGGGGAATCAGCCCCAGCATTTT	CASSLARGNQPQHF
TRBV18	TRBJ2-1	.	.	TGTGCCAGCTCACCATACCAACTAGGGCGCGATGAGCAGTTCTTC	CASSPYQLGRDEQFF
TRBV13	TRBJ2-7	TRBD1	.	TGTGCCAGCAGCCAGACCGGGACAGGGAGCTCCTACGAGCAGTACTTC	CASSQTGTGSSYEQYF
TRBV12-3/TRBV12-4	TRBJ1-6	.	once	TGTGCCAGCAAGATGGCAGGGAATTCACCCCTCCACTTT	CASKMAGNSPLHF
TRBV27	TRBJ2-1	TRBD1	.	TGTGCCAGCGAGGACAGGGCCATGGGCGAGCAGTTCTTC	CASEDRAMGEQFF
TRBV7-9	TRBJ1-2	.	once	TGTGCCAGCAGCCCCAGGGTCGATGGCTACACCTTC	CASSPRVDGYTF
TRBV28	TRBJ1-2	TRBD1	once	TGTGCCAGCAGCTCTGGGACAGGGGCTGTTTACTATGGCTACACCTTC	CASSSGTGAVYYGYTF
TRBV5-4	TRBJ1-6	TRBD1	.	TGTGCCAGCAGCGTCCGGGGACAGGAGGGTTCACCCCTCCACTTT	CASSVRGQEGSPLHF
TRBV18	TRBJ1-1	TRBD1	.	TGTGCCAGTTCGGGACAGTGGAGGAACACTGAAGCTTTCTTT	CASSGQWRNTEAFF
TRBV19	TRBJ2-7	.	.	TGTGCCAGTTCCGCGGCAGCTTACTACGAGCAGTACTTC	CASSAAAYYEQYF
TRBV5-1	TRBJ1-2	.	.	TGCGCCAGCAGCTTGGTTTCAGGGGCGGGTTTTGGCTACACCTTC	CASSLVSGAGFGYTF
TRBV2	TRBJ1-1	.	.	TGTGCCAGCAGAGCCGAGATGAACACTGAAGCTTTCTTT	CASRAEMNTEAFF
TRBV6-5	TRBJ2-7	.	.	TGTGCCAGCAGTTACTCGAATGATCCGGCCTACGAGCAGTACTTC	CASSYSNDPAYEQYF
TRBV19	TRBJ1-2	.	.	TGTGCCAGTAGTTTGGTCGGGGTTTATGGCTACACCTTC	CASSLVGVYGYTF
TRBV10-3	TRBJ2-2	TRBD1	.	TGTGCCATCAGACCCGGGACAGGGGACACCGGGGAGCTGTTTTTT	CAIRPGTGDTGELFF
TRBV9	TRBJ1-3	.	.	TGTGCCAGCAGCGCCTTGACCCAGCCGGGGGGAAACACCATATATTTT	CASSALTQPGGNTIYF
TRBV4-1	TRBJ2-7	.	.	TGCGCCAGCAGCCAAGCTGGGTCGGGCTACGAGCAGTACTTC	CASSQAGSGYEQYF
TRBV28	TRBJ1-2	.	once	TGTGCCAGCACCCTGGTGGGAGGGCTCAGCTATGGCTACACCTTC	CASTLVGGLSYGYTF
TRBV19	TRBJ2-4	.	.	TGTGCCAGTATCGGACAGGGAGGGAACATTCAGTACTTC	CASIGQGGNIQYF
TRBV28	TRBJ1-1	.	.	TGTGCCAGCGGCCCGGAGGGGTTCGGCACTGAAGCTTTCTTT	CASGPEGFGTEAFF
TRBV9	TRBJ2-5	.	.	TGTGCCAGCAGCGTAGTCGAGGAGACCCAGTACTTC	CASSVVEETQYF
TRBV27	TRBJ2-3	TRBD2	.	TGTGCCAGCAGTCTTAGCGGGGGGGATACGCAGTATTTT	CASSLSGGDTQYF
TRBV6-6	TRBJ2-2	.	.	TGTGCCAGCACCCCCAGGGAGAACACCGGGGAGCTGTTTTTT	CASTPRENTGELFF
TRBV2	TRBJ1-1	.	.	TGTGCCAGCAGTGCCTCAGGATTGAACACTGAAGCTTTCTTT	CASSASGLNTEAFF